Listed below are T cell receptor beta chains from one sample, sequenced in a study of blood T cell repertoires in COVID-19. The assay was immunoSEQ multiplex PCR, and TCRdb's table has in-frame clones only and misses some. The data hold 55,000 to 65,000 clones, with more than 75% observed a single time. Specimen: peripheral blood. These receptors were taken from a man in his 60s with active or convalescent COVID-19. Both conserved end residues are part of each CDR3. Fields, in order: CDR3 protein, CDR3 DNA, CDR3 length, J gene, clone size, V gene, D gene. A D gene is named only where the DNA matches it firmly. For some rows the clone size is stated as once, few or many, or as a class when expanded; others skip it.

CDR3: CASSPPEASDGYTF
DNA: TGTGCCAGCAGCCCCCCCGAAGCGAGCGATGGCTACACCTTC
length: 14
J: TRBJ1-2
size: few
V: TRBV13
D: NA

CDR3: CAWSVAGPPNEQYF
DNA: TGTGCCTGGAGTGTAGCAGGGCCGCCTAACGAGCAGTACTTC
length: 14
J: TRBJ2-7
size: NA
V: TRBV30
D: NA

CDR3: CASSQALYGYTF
DNA: TGTGCCAGCAGTCAGGCTCTATATGGCTACACCTTC
length: 12
J: TRBJ1-2
size: NA
V: TRBV2
D: NA

CDR3: CASRRWGVQDEQFF
DNA: TGCGCCAGCAGGAGGTGGGGGGTTCAGGATGAGCAGTTCTTC
length: 14
J: TRBJ2-1
size: NA
V: TRBV23-1
D: NA

CDR3: CASSQPTKRGAETQYF
DNA: TGTGCCAGCAGCCAACCTACTAAGCGGGGCGCTGAGACCCAGTACTTC
length: 16
J: TRBJ2-5
size: NA
V: TRBV3-1/TRBV3-2
D: TRBD2

CDR3: CASSIYRGGNTEAFF
DNA: TGCGCCAGCAGCATATACAGGGGAGGTAACACTGAAGCTTTCTTT
length: 15
J: TRBJ1-1
size: NA
V: TRBV5-1
D: TRBD1

CDR3: CASSFWGGNNYGYTF
DNA: TGTGCCAGCAGTTTTTGGGGGGGTAACAACTATGGCTACACCTTC
length: 15
J: TRBJ1-2
size: NA
V: TRBV27
D: NA

CDR3: CASKFRGDTEAFF
DNA: TGTGCCAGTAAGTTCAGGGGGGACACTGAAGCTTTCTTT
length: 13
J: TRBJ1-1
size: NA
V: TRBV19
D: TRBD1

CDR3: CASSGLSGNTIYF
DNA: TGTGCCAGCAGCGGGCTTTCAGGAAACACCATATATTTT
length: 13
J: TRBJ1-3
size: NA
V: TRBV5-6
D: NA

CDR3: CASSQVSSVRGNEQFF
DNA: TGCGCCAGCAGCCAAGTTTCAAGCGTCAGGGGTAATGAGCAGTTCTTC
length: 16
J: TRBJ2-1
size: NA
V: TRBV4-1
D: NA

CDR3: CASSQDMGRTQETQYF
DNA: TGTGCCAGCAGCCAAGATATGGGGCGAACGCAAGAGACCCAGTACTTC
length: 16
J: TRBJ2-5
size: NA
V: TRBV14
D: NA

CDR3: CASSRRGTSGGQAYNEQFF
DNA: TGTGCCAGCAGCCGCCGCGGGACTAGCGGGGGGCAGGCCTACAATGAGCAGTTCTTC
length: 19
J: TRBJ2-1
size: NA
V: TRBV7-2
D: TRBD2

CDR3: CATSDENQPQHF
DNA: TGTGCCACCAGTGATGAGAATCAGCCCCAGCATTTT
length: 12
J: TRBJ1-5
size: once
V: TRBV24-1
D: NA

CDR3: CASSPGIGGGSYNEQFF
DNA: TGTGCCAGCAGCCCGGGTATAGGCGGGGGCTCCTACAATGAGCAGTTCTTC
length: 17
J: TRBJ2-1
size: NA
V: TRBV11-3
D: TRBD2

CDR3: CASSLLAGEFNQYF
DNA: TGTGCCAGCAGCTTACTAGCGGGAGAATTTAACCAGTACTTC
length: 14
J: TRBJ2-5
size: NA
V: TRBV7-9
D: TRBD2

CDR3: CASSASRGNNEQFF
DNA: TGTGCCAGTAGTGCTTCCCGGGGAAACAATGAGCAGTTCTTC
length: 14
J: TRBJ2-1
size: NA
V: TRBV19
D: NA

CDR3: CASTPGGFSGNTIYF
DNA: TGTGCCAGCACACCAGGGGGATTTTCTGGAAACACCATATATTTT
length: 15
J: TRBJ1-3
size: NA
V: TRBV6-6
D: TRBD1

CDR3: CASTSGREYNEQFF
DNA: TGTGCCTCGACTAGCGGGAGGGAGTACAATGAGCAGTTCTTC
length: 14
J: TRBJ2-1
size: NA
V: TRBV19
D: TRBD2

CDR3: CATGSNTGEAFF
DNA: TGTGCCACCGGGTCTAACACGGGTGAAGCTTTCTTT
length: 12
J: TRBJ1-1
size: NA
V: TRBV15
D: NA

CDR3: CASSSSGQGFEAFF
DNA: TGTGCCAGCAGTTCATCGGGACAGGGGTTTGAAGCTTTCTTT
length: 14
J: TRBJ1-1
size: NA
V: TRBV6-5
D: TRBD1

CDR3: CASNYRGSTEAFF
DNA: TGTGCCAGCAATTACAGGGGTAGCACTGAAGCTTTCTTT
length: 13
J: TRBJ1-1
size: NA
V: TRBV6-5
D: TRBD1

CDR3: CASSITPSGELFF
DNA: TGTGCCAGCAGCATTACTCCTTCCGGGGAGCTGTTTTTT
length: 13
J: TRBJ2-2
size: NA
V: TRBV6-5
D: NA

CDR3: CASSGARDTEAFF
DNA: TGTGCCAGCAGCGGGGCACGGGACACTGAAGCTTTCTTT
length: 13
J: TRBJ1-1
size: NA
V: TRBV7-9
D: NA

CDR3: CASSLTNYGYTF
DNA: TGTGCCAGCAGCCTTACTAACTATGGCTACACCTTC
length: 12
J: TRBJ1-2
size: NA
V: TRBV6-5
D: NA

CDR3: CASSYTGTGNYGYTF
DNA: TGTGCCAGCAGTTACACCGGGACAGGGAACTATGGCTACACCTTC
length: 15
J: TRBJ1-2
size: NA
V: TRBV6-5
D: TRBD1

CDR3: CASSYSSPTDTQYF
DNA: TGTGCCAGCAGTTACTCGAGCCCCACAGATACGCAGTATTTT
length: 14
J: TRBJ2-3
size: NA
V: TRBV6-2/TRBV6-3
D: NA

CDR3: CASSLLAGGAYNEQFF
DNA: TGTGCCAGCAGCTTACTAGCGGGGGGCGCCTACAATGAGCAGTTCTTC
length: 16
J: TRBJ2-1
size: NA
V: TRBV7-3
D: TRBD2

CDR3: CASSRGASGQQADTQYF
DNA: TGCGCCAGCAGCCGGGGCGCCAGCGGGCAACAGGCAGATACGCAGTATTTT
length: 17
J: TRBJ2-3
size: NA
V: TRBV5-1
D: NA

CDR3: CASSLAQTGGGNTGELFF
DNA: TGTGCCAGCAGCTTAGCGCAGACAGGGGGAGGGAACACCGGGGAGCTGTTTTTT
length: 18
J: TRBJ2-2
size: NA
V: TRBV11-2
D: TRBD1

CDR3: CASSEGLALNNEQFF
DNA: TGTGCCAGCAGCGAGGGACTAGCTCTCAACAATGAGCAGTTCTTC
length: 15
J: TRBJ2-1
size: NA
V: TRBV3-1/TRBV3-2
D: TRBD2

CDR3: CASSPKPGGYTF
DNA: TGTGCCAGCAGCCCAAAGCCGGGGGGCTACACCTTC
length: 12
J: TRBJ1-2
size: NA
V: TRBV7-8
D: NA

CDR3: CASSLAGGNTEAFF
DNA: TGTGCCAGCAGTTTGGCAGGGGGAAACACTGAAGCTTTCTTT
length: 14
J: TRBJ1-1
size: NA
V: TRBV28
D: TRBD1

CDR3: CASSGRGTGAYNEQFF
DNA: TGTGCCAGCAGCGGACGTGGGACAGGAGCCTACAATGAGCAGTTCTTC
length: 16
J: TRBJ2-1
size: NA
V: TRBV9
D: TRBD1

CDR3: CASGGLGTSGTSYEQYF
DNA: TGCGCCAGCGGAGGGTTAGGGACTAGCGGGACTTCCTACGAGCAGTACTTC
length: 17
J: TRBJ2-7
size: NA
V: TRBV10-2
D: TRBD2

CDR3: CASSPDSLSGANVLTF
DNA: TGTGCCAGCTCACCAGACAGCCTCTCTGGGGCCAACGTCCTGACTTTC
length: 16
J: TRBJ2-6
size: NA
V: TRBV18
D: NA

CDR3: CASSYWGQGAESNQPQHF
DNA: TGTGCCAGCAGTTACTGGGGACAGGGGGCCGAGAGCAATCAGCCCCAGCATTTT
length: 18
J: TRBJ1-5
size: NA
V: TRBV6-2/TRBV6-3
D: TRBD1

CDR3: CASSEPRDRRWANYGYTF
DNA: TGCGCCAGCAGTGAGCCCCGGGACAGGCGGTGGGCTAACTATGGCTACACCTTC
length: 18
J: TRBJ1-2
size: NA
V: TRBV10-1
D: TRBD1

CDR3: CASSPRTGGFTGYTF
DNA: TGTGCCAGCAGCCCCCGGACAGGGGGTTTTACTGGCTACACCTTC
length: 15
J: TRBJ1-2
size: NA
V: TRBV9
D: TRBD1

CDR3: CASRRQPREKLFF
DNA: TGTGCCAGCAGAAGACAACCACGGGAAAAACTGTTTTTT
length: 13
J: TRBJ1-4
size: NA
V: TRBV6-5
D: NA

CDR3: CASSPGDRPYGYTF
DNA: TGTGCCAGCAGCCCCGGGGACAGACCTTATGGCTACACCTTC
length: 14
J: TRBJ1-2
size: once
V: TRBV7-2
D: TRBD1

CDR3: CASSEIMTGVHEQFF
DNA: TGTGCCAGCAGTGAAATAATGACAGGCGTCCATGAGCAGTTCTTC
length: 15
J: TRBJ2-1
size: NA
V: TRBV6-1
D: NA

CDR3: CASSAGTGSYEQYF
DNA: TGTGCCAGTAGTGCCGGGACAGGCTCCTACGAGCAGTACTTC
length: 14
J: TRBJ2-7
size: NA
V: TRBV19
D: TRBD1

CDR3: CASSLARGNTEAFF
DNA: TGTGCCAGCAGCTTAGCTCGGGGGAACACTGAAGCTTTCTTT
length: 14
J: TRBJ1-1
size: few
V: TRBV7-9
D: NA

CDR3: CSVGPTDGYGYTF
DNA: TGCAGCGTTGGCCCGACAGACGGCTATGGCTACACCTTC
length: 13
J: TRBJ1-2
size: NA
V: TRBV29-1
D: NA

CDR3: CASSLVGGTKNIQYF
DNA: TGTGCCAGCAGCTTAGTGGGGGGGACCAAAAACATTCAGTACTTC
length: 15
J: TRBJ2-4
size: NA
V: TRBV7-9
D: TRBD2

CDR3: CASSSGTGSLSGYTF
DNA: TGTGCCAGCAGTTCAGGGACAGGCAGCTTAAGCGGCTACACCTTC
length: 15
J: TRBJ1-2
size: NA
V: TRBV28
D: TRBD1

CDR3: CASSWPATNEKLFF
DNA: TGTGCCAGCAGTTGGCCCGCAACTAATGAAAAACTGTTTTTT
length: 14
J: TRBJ1-4
size: NA
V: TRBV28
D: NA

CDR3: CASSLGQVSGEAFF
DNA: TGTGCCAGCAGCTTGGGGCAGGTATCGGGGGAAGCTTTCTTT
length: 14
J: TRBJ1-1
size: NA
V: TRBV5-5
D: NA